The clone carrying this T cell receptor (beta chain) was seen ten or more times. Its specificity is not known. This record belongs to a study of breast tumors, draining lymph nodes, adjacent tissues. TCRdb passed the multiplex PCR reads through MiXCR, listing each CDR3 protein once. The repertoire holds tens of thousands of distinct CDR3 sequences, with over 25% as singletons. Breast cancer patients provided tissue from their axillary draining lymph nodes. Overall study findings and caveats: Data fit most tumor T cells coming from lymph node, expanding in tumor. Luminal-like breast cancer showed significantly higher tumor–nontumor repertoire similarity than basal-like. Tumor repertoires ranked between lymph nodes and nontumor tissue in diversity, with V and J gene preferences.

Per germline, CDR1 SGHTA and CDR2 FQGTGA. V was clipped by 1 base and J by 3 bases; unmatched bases: 5. CDR3 size: 16 residues. This sequence joins TRBV7-3 and TRBJ2-2; 7 nucleotides align to TRBD2. This clonotype originated in a female donor with breast cancer. Some clones in this sample may be carry-over from other donors' samples. Material for sequencing was axillary lymph node tissue. The CDR3 DNA reads TGTGCCAGCAGCTTAAATGGGGGAGGGGACACCGGGGAGCTGTTTTTT. It translates to CASSLNGGGDTGELFF.